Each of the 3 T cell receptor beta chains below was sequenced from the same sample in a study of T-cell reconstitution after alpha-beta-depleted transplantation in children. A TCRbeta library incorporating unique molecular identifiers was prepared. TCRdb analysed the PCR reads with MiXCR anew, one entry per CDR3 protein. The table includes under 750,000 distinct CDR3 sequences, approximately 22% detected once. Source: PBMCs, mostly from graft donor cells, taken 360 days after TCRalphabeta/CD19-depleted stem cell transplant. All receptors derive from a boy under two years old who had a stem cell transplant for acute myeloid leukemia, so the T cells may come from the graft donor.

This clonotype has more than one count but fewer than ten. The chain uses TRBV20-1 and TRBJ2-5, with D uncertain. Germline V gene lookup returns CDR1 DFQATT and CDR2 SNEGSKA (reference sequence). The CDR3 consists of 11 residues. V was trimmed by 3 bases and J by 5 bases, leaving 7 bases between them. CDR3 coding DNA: TGCAGTGCTAGGATGAGGGAGACCCAGTACTTC. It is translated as CSARMRETQYF.

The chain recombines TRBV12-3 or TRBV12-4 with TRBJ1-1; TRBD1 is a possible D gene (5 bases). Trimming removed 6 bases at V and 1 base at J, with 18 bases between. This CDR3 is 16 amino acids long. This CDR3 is CASSSQYTGANTEAFF. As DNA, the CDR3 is TGTGCCAGCAGCTCCCAATACACCGGGGCGAACACTGAAGCTTTCTTT.

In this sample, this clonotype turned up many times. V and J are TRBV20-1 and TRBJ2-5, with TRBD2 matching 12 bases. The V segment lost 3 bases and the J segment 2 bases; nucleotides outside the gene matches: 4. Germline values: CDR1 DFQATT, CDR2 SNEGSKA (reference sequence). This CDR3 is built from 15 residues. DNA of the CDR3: TGCAGTGCTAGCTTGACTAGCGGGGGACAAGAGACCCAGTACTTC. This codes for CSASLTSGGQETQYF.